This T cell receptor (beta chain) was sequenced for a study of cytomegalovirus exposure and HLA in healthy donors. Germline values: CDR1 LNHDA, CDR2 SQIVND (reference sequence). Losses at the gene ends were 1 base for V and 1 base for J; bases not matched to a gene: 0. There are 16 residues in the CDR3. About this clone: Its antigen is still unknown.

It was with 60 Vbeta and 13 Jbeta primers that the PCR ran. Here immunoSEQ multiplex PCR was the method, and the copy in TCRdb shows in-frame clones only, minus some. The sample carries 150,000 or so clones, about 80% recorded once. Study-level points and caveats: Some V segments could not be told apart, so they were left out, TRBV6-2 and TRBV6-3 among them. The Asian-associated ancestry cluster reportedly had fewer N-insertions than the roughly 720-donor mean in a later analysis. The classifier, whose performance was assessed in both the original and validation cohorts, reportedly diagnosed cytomegalovirus status with high specificity and sensitivity. Earlier results showed most TCR beta V segments being productive about 87% or about 30% of the time.

Sequences were obtained from PBMCs. The chain is built from TRBV19 and TRBJ2-2; 10 nucleotides line up with TRBD1. The clonotype was recovered from a female donor in good health and CMV-seronegative. DNA of the CDR3: TGTGCCAGTAGTATAGGGACAGGGGGGAACACCGGGGAGCTGTTTTTT. Protein sequence: CASSIGTGGNTGELFF. Combining the CDR3 with reference TRBV19 and TRBJ2-2 gives the whole variable domain DGGITQSPKYLFRKEGQNVTLSCEQNLNHDAMYWYRQDPGQGLRLIYYSQIVNDFQKGDIAEGYSVSREKKESFPLTVTSAQKNPTAFYLCASSIGTGGNTGELFFGEGSRLTVL.